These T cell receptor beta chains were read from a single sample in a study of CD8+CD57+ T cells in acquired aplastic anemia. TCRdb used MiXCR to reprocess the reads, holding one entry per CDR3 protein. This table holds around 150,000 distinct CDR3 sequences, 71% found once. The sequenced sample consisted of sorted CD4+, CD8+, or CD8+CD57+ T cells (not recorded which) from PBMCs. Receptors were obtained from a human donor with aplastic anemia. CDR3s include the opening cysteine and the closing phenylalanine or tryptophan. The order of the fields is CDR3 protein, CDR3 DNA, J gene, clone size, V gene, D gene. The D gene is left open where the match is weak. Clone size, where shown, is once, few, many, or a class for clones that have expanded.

CDR3: CASSQEVHDRNNEQFF
DNA: TGCGCCAGCAGCCAAGAGGTTCATGACAGGAACAATGAGCAGTTCTTC
J: TRBJ2-1
size: -
V: TRBV4-3
D: -

CDR3: CASSYNGQGANGYTF
DNA: TGTGCCAGCAGCTATAATGGACAGGGGGCGAATGGCTACACCTTC
J: TRBJ1-2
size: -
V: TRBV7-2
D: TRBD1

CDR3: CSVKGRVHHEQYF
DNA: TGCAGCGTTAAAGGCAGGGTACACCACGAGCAGTACTTC
J: TRBJ2-7
size: -
V: TRBV29-1
D: -

CDR3: CASSILPYEQYF
DNA: TGTGCCAGCAGCATCCTTCCCTACGAGCAGTACTTC
J: TRBJ2-7
size: -
V: TRBV7-3
D: -

CDR3: CASSLGGAQETQYF
DNA: TGTGCCAGCAGTTTGGGGGGGGCCCAAGAGACCCAGTACTTC
J: TRBJ2-5
size: -
V: TRBV12-3/TRBV12-4
D: -

CDR3: CATSDSTGQYTGELFF
DNA: TGTGCCACCAGTGACTCCACGGGACAATACACCGGGGAGCTGTTTTTT
J: TRBJ2-2
size: -
V: TRBV24-1
D: -

CDR3: CASSFDGDSPLHF
DNA: TGTGCCAGCAGCTTTGACGGCGATTCACCCCTCCACTTT
J: TRBJ1-6
size: few
V: TRBV7-2
D: -

CDR3: CASRKTNYGYTF
DNA: TGTGCCAGCAGGAAGACTAACTATGGCTACACCTTC
J: TRBJ1-2
size: few
V: TRBV11-1
D: -

CDR3: CASSFLSGTYNEQFF
DNA: TGTGCCAGCAGCTTCCTCAGCGGAACATACAATGAGCAGTTCTTC
J: TRBJ2-1
size: -
V: TRBV7-3
D: -

CDR3: CAISVGAETQYF
DNA: TGTGCCATCAGTGTGGGGGCAGAGACCCAGTACTTC
J: TRBJ2-5
size: -
V: TRBV10-3
D: -

CDR3: CAISETGVRTEAFF
DNA: TGTGCCATCAGTGAGACAGGGGTTCGGACTGAAGCTTTCTTT
J: TRBJ1-1
size: -
V: TRBV10-3
D: TRBD1

CDR3: CASGYSETQYF
DNA: TGTGCCAGCGGGTACTCAGAGACCCAGTACTTC
J: TRBJ2-5
size: -
V: TRBV2
D: -

CDR3: CSVNRLAGGYEQYF
DNA: TGCAGCGTTAATCGACTAGCGGGAGGTTACGAGCAGTACTTC
J: TRBJ2-7
size: -
V: TRBV29-1
D: TRBD2

CDR3: CATSNHRAAIYEQYF
DNA: TGTGCCACCAGCAACCACCGCGCCGCCATATACGAGCAGTACTTC
J: TRBJ2-7
size: -
V: TRBV15
D: -

CDR3: CASSLESIYEQYF
DNA: TGCGCCAGCAGCTTGGAGAGTATTTACGAGCAGTACTTC
J: TRBJ2-7
size: -
V: TRBV5-1
D: -

CDR3: CATSDRRESTDTQYF
DNA: TGTGCCACCAGTGACCGACGGGAAAGCACAGATACGCAGTATTTT
J: TRBJ2-3
size: -
V: TRBV24-1
D: -

CDR3: CASTWLRGGELFF
DNA: TGTGCCAGCACCTGGCTCCGAGGCGGGGAGCTGTTTTTT
J: TRBJ2-2
size: -
V: TRBV7-9
D: -

CDR3: CASSEGTSETDTQYF
DNA: TGTGCCAGCAGTGAAGGGACTAGCGAGACAGATACGCAGTATTTT
J: TRBJ2-3
size: many
V: TRBV6-4
D: TRBD2

CDR3: CASSPNRGGDYEQYF
DNA: TGTGCCAGCAGCCCGAACAGGGGAGGCGACTACGAGCAGTACTTC
J: TRBJ2-7
size: few
V: TRBV7-6
D: -

CDR3: CASSLLGVFTDTQYF
DNA: TGTGCCAGTAGTCTATTGGGGGTATTCACAGATACGCAGTATTTT
J: TRBJ2-3
size: once
V: TRBV19
D: -

CDR3: CAMAWGGSGANVLTF
DNA: TGTGCCATGGCTTGGGGTGGCTCTGGGGCCAACGTCCTGACTTTC
J: TRBJ2-6
size: -
V: TRBV10-3
D: -

CDR3: CASSVGVQGSYEQYF
DNA: TGTGCCAGCAGCGTAGGGGTACAGGGGTCCTACGAGCAGTACTTC
J: TRBJ2-7
size: -
V: TRBV9
D: TRBD1

CDR3: CASSNRENTEAFF
DNA: TGCGCCAGCAGCAACCGGGAGAACACTGAAGCTTTCTTT
J: TRBJ1-1
size: -
V: TRBV4-1
D: -

CDR3: CATSRGTGGNEQYF
DNA: TGTGCCACCAGCAGAGGGACAGGGGGTAACGAGCAGTACTTC
J: TRBJ2-7
size: -
V: TRBV15
D: TRBD1

CDR3: CATWEGEKLFF
DNA: TGTGCCACCTGGGAGGGGGAAAAACTGTTTTTT
J: TRBJ1-4
size: -
V: TRBV10-3
D: -

CDR3: CASSVGLTKNTGELFF
DNA: TGTGCCAGCAGCGTAGGGCTTACCAAGAACACCGGGGAGCTGTTTTTT
J: TRBJ2-2
size: -
V: TRBV9
D: -

CDR3: CASSPQDTDTQYF
DNA: TGTGCCAGCAGTCCGCAAGACACAGATACGCAGTATTTT
J: TRBJ2-3
size: many
V: TRBV6-4
D: -

CDR3: CASSLRTRNEQFF
DNA: TGTGCCAGCAGCTTGCGTACTCGGAATGAGCAGTTCTTC
J: TRBJ2-1
size: -
V: TRBV5-4
D: -

CDR3: CASSMGQALYEQYF
DNA: TGTGCCAGTAGTATGGGACAGGCGCTCTACGAGCAGTACTTC
J: TRBJ2-7
size: -
V: TRBV19
D: TRBD1

CDR3: CASSPSEGTGPYEQYF
DNA: TGTGCCAGCAGCCCGTCTGAGGGGACAGGCCCCTACGAGCAGTACTTC
J: TRBJ2-7
size: -
V: TRBV9
D: TRBD1

CDR3: CASSIIAIWSNQPQHF
DNA: TGTGCCAGTAGTATAATCGCCATTTGGAGCAATCAGCCCCAGCATTTT
J: TRBJ1-5
size: -
V: TRBV19
D: -

CDR3: CSVVPGPYSSYEQYF
DNA: TGCAGCGTCGTACCGGGACCCTATAGCTCCTACGAGCAGTACTTC
J: TRBJ2-7
size: -
V: TRBV29-1
D: -

CDR3: CASSDSLAGDEQFF
DNA: TGTGCCAGCAGTGACTCGCTAGCGGGGGATGAGCAGTTCTTC
J: TRBJ2-1
size: many
V: TRBV6-4
D: TRBD2

CDR3: CASSQERARAYEQYF
DNA: TGTGCCAGCAGCCAAGAGCGGGCTAGGGCCTACGAGCAGTACTTC
J: TRBJ2-7
size: -
V: TRBV7-4
D: -

CDR3: CASSSDKTGYDTEAFF
DNA: TGTGCCAGCAGCTCGGATAAGACAGGGTATGACACTGAAGCTTTCTTT
J: TRBJ1-1
size: few
V: TRBV5-8
D: TRBD1

CDR3: CASSFRQFEAFF
DNA: TGTGCCAGTAGTTTTCGACAGTTTGAAGCTTTCTTT
J: TRBJ1-1
size: -
V: TRBV19
D: -

CDR3: CATSDPIVYTQYF
DNA: TGTGCCACCAGTGATCCGATAGTTTATACGCAGTATTTT
J: TRBJ2-3
size: -
V: TRBV24-1
D: -

CDR3: CASSLRGQLFF
DNA: TGTGCCAGCAGCTTGCGGGGGCAGCTGTTTTTT
J: TRBJ2-2
size: once
V: TRBV7-9
D: -

CDR3: CASSLYAGADNENLFF
DNA: TGTGCCAGCAGTTTATATGCGGGAGCGGATAATGAAAACCTGTTTTTT
J: TRBJ1-4
size: few
V: TRBV12-3/TRBV12-4
D: -

CDR3: CASSVVREAETQYF
DNA: TGTGCCAGCAGCGTGGTCAGGGAGGCAGAGACCCAGTACTTC
J: TRBJ2-5
size: medium-sized
V: TRBV7-8
D: -

CDR3: CSVAGPSGGTYNEQFF
DNA: TGCAGCGTTGCCGGGCCTAGCGGGGGGACCTACAATGAGCAGTTCTTC
J: TRBJ2-1
size: -
V: TRBV29-1
D: TRBD2

CDR3: CASSLDRDF
DNA: TGTGCCAGCAGCCTGGACCGGGACTTC
J: TRBJ2-7
size: -
V: TRBV11-1
D: -

CDR3: CASSLSGGTEQYF
DNA: TGTGCCAGCAGCTTGAGCGGGGGTACGGAGCAGTACTTC
J: TRBJ2-7
size: -
V: TRBV7-2
D: TRBD2

CDR3: CASSQETGYNSPLHF
DNA: TGTGCCAGCAGCCAAGAGACGGGATATAATTCACCCCTCCACTTT
J: TRBJ1-6
size: -
V: TRBV14
D: -

CDR3: CASSRGQGLEQYF
DNA: TGCGCCAGCAGCCGAGGACAGGGACTTGAGCAGTACTTC
J: TRBJ2-7
size: once
V: TRBV5-1
D: TRBD1

CDR3: CASSEAGAADTQYF
DNA: TGTGCCAGCAGTGAGGCAGGGGCGGCAGATACGCAGTATTTT
J: TRBJ2-3
size: -
V: TRBV2
D: -

CDR3: CASRREKGSGANVLTF
DNA: TGCGCCAGCAGACGAGAGAAGGGTTCTGGGGCCAACGTCCTGACTTTC
J: TRBJ2-6
size: -
V: TRBV10-1
D: -

CDR3: CASSIIRTADTDTQYF
DNA: TGTGCCAGTAGTATTATAAGGACAGCGGACACGGATACGCAGTATTTT
J: TRBJ2-3
size: few
V: TRBV19
D: -

CDR3: CASSSDPTGPGGDTGELFF
DNA: TGTGCCAGCAGCTCAGACCCGACAGGGCCCGGGGGGGACACCGGGGAGCTGTTTTTT
J: TRBJ2-2
size: -
V: TRBV7-9
D: -

CDR3: CSVEWRVSGNVNEQFF
DNA: TGCAGCGTTGAATGGAGGGTTAGCGGGAATGTAAATGAGCAGTTCTTC
J: TRBJ2-1
size: -
V: TRBV29-1
D: TRBD2

CDR3: CATSDRQGTNTGELFF
DNA: TGTGCCACCAGTGATAGACAGGGTACGAACACCGGGGAGCTGTTTTTT
J: TRBJ2-2
size: -
V: TRBV24-1
D: TRBD1

CDR3: CASSASPGGKLFF
DNA: TGTGCCAGCAGTGCCAGCCCCGGGGGAAAACTGTTTTTT
J: TRBJ1-4
size: -
V: TRBV6-4
D: -

CDR3: CASSEGAGTLEKLFF
DNA: TGTGCCAGCAGCGAGGGTGCAGGCACTCTTGAAAAACTGTTTTTT
J: TRBJ1-4
size: -
V: TRBV9
D: -

CDR3: CASSVGTSGYQETQYF
DNA: TGTGCCAGCAGCGTGGGGACTAGCGGGTACCAAGAGACCCAGTACTTC
J: TRBJ2-5
size: -
V: TRBV9
D: TRBD2

CDR3: CSVEDPRSSYNEQFF
DNA: TGCAGCGTTGAAGACCCACGCAGCTCCTACAATGAGCAGTTCTTC
J: TRBJ2-1
size: -
V: TRBV29-1
D: -